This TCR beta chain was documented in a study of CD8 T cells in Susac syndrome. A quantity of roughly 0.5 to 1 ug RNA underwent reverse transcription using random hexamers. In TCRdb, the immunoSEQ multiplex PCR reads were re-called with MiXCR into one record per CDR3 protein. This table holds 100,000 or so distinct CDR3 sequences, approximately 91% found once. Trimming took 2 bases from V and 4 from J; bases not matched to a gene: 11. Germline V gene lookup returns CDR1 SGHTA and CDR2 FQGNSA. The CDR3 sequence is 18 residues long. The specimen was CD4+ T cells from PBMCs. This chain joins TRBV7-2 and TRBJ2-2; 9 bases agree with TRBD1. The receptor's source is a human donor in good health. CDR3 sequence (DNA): TGTGCCAGCAGCTTAAAGACTTACAGGGGGCTTATCACCGGGGAGCTGTTTTTT. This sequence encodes CASSLKTYRGLITGELFF.